What follows describes a single T cell receptor (beta chain). CDR1 and CDR2 (germline): SGHAT, FQNNGV. V dropped 2 bases and J dropped 4 bases, with 11 bases sitting between them. The CDR3 is made up of 14 amino acids. The data belong to a study of blood T cell repertoires in COVID-19. On the study more broadly: Samples taken during acute and convalescent COVID-19 were collected in the United States, Italy and Spain.

Using immunoSEQ multiplex PCR, the repertoire was profiled, and TCRdb retains in-frame clones only, with some absent. This sample has just over 300,000 clones, with around nine tenths found just once. V is TRBV11-2 and J is TRBJ2-5; D is undetermined. Sequenced: PBMCs or T cells enriched from blood (not recorded which). The clonotype originates from a woman in her thirties or forties who had recovered from COVID-19. The CDR3: CASSLQVQRETQYF. CDR3 sequence (DNA): TGTGCCAGCAGCTTACAGGTCCAAAGAGAGACCCAGTACTTC.